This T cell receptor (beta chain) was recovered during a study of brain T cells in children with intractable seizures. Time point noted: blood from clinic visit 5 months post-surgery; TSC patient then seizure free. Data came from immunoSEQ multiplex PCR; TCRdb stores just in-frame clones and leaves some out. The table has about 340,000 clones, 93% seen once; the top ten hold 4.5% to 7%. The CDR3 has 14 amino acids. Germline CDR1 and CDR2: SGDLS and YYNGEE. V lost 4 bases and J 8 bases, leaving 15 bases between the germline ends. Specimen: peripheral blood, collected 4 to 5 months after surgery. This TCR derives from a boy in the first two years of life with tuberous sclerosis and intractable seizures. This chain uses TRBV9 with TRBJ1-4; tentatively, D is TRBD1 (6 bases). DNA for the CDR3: TGTGCCAGCAGCCCGGGGGACACAGAGGAAAAACTGTTTTTT. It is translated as CASSPGDTEEKLFF. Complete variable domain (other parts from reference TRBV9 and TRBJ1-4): DSGVTQTPKHLITATGQRVTLRCSPRSGDLSVYWYQQSLDQGLQFLIQYYNGEERAKGNILERFSAQQFPDLHSELNLSSLELGDSALYFCASSPGDTEEKLFFGSGTQLSVL.